These T cell receptor beta chains were read from a single sample in a study of CD8+ T cells in alopecia areata. TCRdb keeps only in-frame clones here, not all; method: immunoSEQ multiplex PCR. This repertoire shows over 100,000 clones, 53% found once; its top ten account for approximately 0.5%. The material was CD4+ T cells sorted from blood, obtained at week 4, from a patient treated with tofacitinib. These receptors were taken from a human donor with alopecia areata. Each CDR3 is given with its conserved first and last residue. The D gene is left open where the match is weak. Size tells how often a clone was seen (once, few, many) or the class of an expanded clone, and some rows leave it out.

J,D,size,V,CDR3,DNA
TRBJ2-3,.,.,TRBV4-1,CASSHQADTQYF,TGCGCCAGCAGCCACCAGGCAGATACGCAGTATTTT
TRBJ1-5,.,few,TRBV29-1,CSGQDGYNQPQHF,TGCAGCGGACAGGACGGCTACAATCAGCCCCAGCATTTT
TRBJ2-1,TRBD1,.,TRBV2,CASSRTGYNEQFF,TGTGCCAGCAGCCGGACAGGGTACAATGAGCAGTTCTTC
TRBJ2-5,TRBD2,.,TRBV10-2,CASRREKTQYF,TGCGCCAGCAGGCGGGAGAAGACCCAGTACTTC
TRBJ2-3,TRBD1,.,TRBV29-1,CSARMTGWADTQYF,TGCAGCGCTCGAATGACAGGGTGGGCAGATACGCAGTATTTT
TRBJ2-7,TRBD1,.,TRBV18,CASSPNGQDPYEQYF,TGTGCCAGCTCACCAAATGGACAGGATCCCTACGAGCAGTACTTC
TRBJ1-2,TRBD1,few,TRBV29-1,CSVLGTVGKGYTF,TGCAGCGTTTTAGGGACAGTGGGAAAAGGCTACACCTTC
TRBJ1-5,.,.,TRBV9,CASSTEPGRDQPQHF,TGTGCCAGCAGCACTGAACCCGGACGGGATCAGCCCCAGCATTTT
TRBJ2-7,.,once,TRBV6-1,CASRPGHLSYEQYF,TGTGCCAGCAGACCGGGACATCTCTCCTACGAGCAGTACTTC
TRBJ2-1,TRBD1,few,TRBV14,CASSQYRGDNEQFF,TGTGCCAGCAGCCAATACAGGGGGGACAATGAGCAGTTCTTC
TRBJ1-5,.,many,TRBV2,CASSEAGNQPQHF,TGTGCCAGCAGTGAAGCGGGCAATCAGCCCCAGCATTTT
TRBJ2-7,.,.,TRBV7-8,CASSLRSLYEQYF,TGTGCCAGCAGCTTACGCAGTCTCTACGAGCAGTACTTC
TRBJ2-7,TRBD1,.,TRBV2,CASCRNRGTIDEQYF,TGTGCCAGCTGTCGGAACAGGGGGACGATCGACGAGCAGTACTTC
TRBJ2-2,.,.,TRBV30,CAWRTGNTGELFF,TGTGCCTGGAGGACAGGGAACACCGGGGAGCTGTTTTTT
TRBJ1-5,.,.,TRBV11-2,CASSSLTPQHF,TGTGCCAGCAGCTCCCTAACCCCCCAGCATTTT
TRBJ1-4,.,.,TRBV6-1,CASTPEGVASEKLFF,TGTGCCAGCACTCCCGAAGGGGTTGCCAGTGAAAAACTGTTTTTT
TRBJ2-2,.,few,TRBV27,CASSFDRTTGELFF,TGTGCCAGCAGTTTCGACCGAACCACCGGGGAGCTGTTTTTT
TRBJ2-2,TRBD2,.,TRBV9,CASSASSWGGLAGARGTGELFF,TGTGCCAGCAGCGCTTCCTCCTGGGGGGGATTAGCGGGAGCTCGGGGCACCGGGGAGCTGTTTTTT
TRBJ2-7,.,.,TRBV18,CASSQGRDGPYEQYF,TGTGCCAGCTCCCAGGGAAGGGACGGACCCTACGAGCAGTACTTC
TRBJ1-5,TRBD1,few,TRBV27,CASSLDRGNQPQHF,TGTGCCAGCAGTTTAGACAGGGGTAATCAGCCCCAGCATTTT
TRBJ1-2,TRBD1,.,TRBV5-1,CASSLSSGGYGYTF,TGCGCCAGCAGCTTATCCTCAGGGGGGTATGGCTACACCTTC
TRBJ1-2,TRBD1,few,TRBV23-1,CASSPRQGSYGYTF,TGCGCCAGCAGTCCTAGACAGGGGTCCTATGGCTACACCTTC
TRBJ2-1,TRBD2,.,TRBV9,CASSVAGGRREQFF,TGTGCCAGCAGCGTAGCGGGAGGCCGGCGTGAGCAGTTCTTC
TRBJ2-3,.,few,TRBV19,CASSGGRPTDTQYF,TGTGCCAGTAGTGGAGGTCGGCCCACAGATACGCAGTATTTT
TRBJ2-5,TRBD2,.,TRBV2,CASSPLVESGGQETQYF,TGTGCCAGCAGTCCTCTCGTAGAGAGCGGGGGCCAAGAGACCCAGTACTTC
TRBJ2-7,TRBD2,.,TRBV25-1,CASSETSGGTYEQYF,TGTGCCAGCAGTGAAACCAGCGGGGGGACCTACGAGCAGTACTTC